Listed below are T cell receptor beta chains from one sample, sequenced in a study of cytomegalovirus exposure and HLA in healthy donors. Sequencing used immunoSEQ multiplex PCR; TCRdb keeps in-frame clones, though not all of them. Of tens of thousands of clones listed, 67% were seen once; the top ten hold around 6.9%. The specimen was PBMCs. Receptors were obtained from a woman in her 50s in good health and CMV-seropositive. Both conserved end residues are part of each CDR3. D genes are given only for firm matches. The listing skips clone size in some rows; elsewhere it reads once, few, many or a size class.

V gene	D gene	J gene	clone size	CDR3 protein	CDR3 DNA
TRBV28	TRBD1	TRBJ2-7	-	CASSTRTGSLYEQYF	TGTGCCAGCAGTACTAGGACAGGCTCTCTCTACGAGCAGTACTTC
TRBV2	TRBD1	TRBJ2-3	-	CASRTGVVSSTDTQYF	TGTGCCAGTAGGACAGGTGTCGTTTCTAGCACAGATACGCAGTATTTT
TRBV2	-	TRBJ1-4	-	CASTGPSPKPATNEKLFF	TGTGCCAGCACGGGTCCTTCCCCGAAACCCGCAACTAATGAAAAACTGTTTTTT
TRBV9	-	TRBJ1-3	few	CASSVGTNSIMGNTIYF	TGTGCCAGCAGCGTAGGAACTAATTCGATAATGGGAAACACCATATATTTT
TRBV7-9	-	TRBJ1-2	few	CASSLREHGYTF	TGTGCCAGCAGCTTAAGGGAGCATGGCTACACCTTC
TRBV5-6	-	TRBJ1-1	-	CASSFGVWAFF	TGTGCCAGCAGCTTCGGGGTATGGGCTTTCTTT
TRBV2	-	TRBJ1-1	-	CASSGQEQALGKAFF	TGTGCCAGCAGTGGGCAGGAACAGGCGCTGGGTAAAGCTTTCTTT
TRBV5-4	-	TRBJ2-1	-	CASSLVPASNEQFF	TGTGCCAGCAGCTTGGTCCCCGCCAGCAATGAGCAGTTCTTC
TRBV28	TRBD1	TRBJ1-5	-	CASRPPQGDQPQHF	TGTGCCAGCAGACCGCCACAGGGGGATCAGCCCCAGCATTTT
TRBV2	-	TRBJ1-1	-	CASSYTSGEAFF	TGTGCCAGCAGTTATACCTCAGGAGAAGCTTTCTTT
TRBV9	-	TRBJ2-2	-	CASSVNSARAIVNTGELFF	TGTGCCAGCAGCGTAAATTCGGCCAGGGCCATCGTTAACACCGGGGAGCTGTTTTTT
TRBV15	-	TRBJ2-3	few	CATHREDTQYF	TGTGCCACTCACAGGGAAGATACGCAGTATTTT
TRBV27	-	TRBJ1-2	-	CASSLVGTSNYGYTF	TGTGCCAGCAGTTTAGTGGGGACAAGTAACTATGGCTACACCTTC
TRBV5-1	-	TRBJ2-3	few	CASSFTRERTDTQYF	TGCGCCAGCAGCTTCACGAGGGAACGCACAGATACGCAGTATTTT
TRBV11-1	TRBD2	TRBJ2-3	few	CASSPPTGGVGDTQYF	TGTGCCAGCAGCCCCCCGACCGGGGGGGTGGGAGATACGCAGTATTTT
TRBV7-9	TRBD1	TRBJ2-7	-	CSSSFTGDGEQYF	TGTTCCAGCAGTTTTACAGGGGATGGCGAGCAGTACTTC
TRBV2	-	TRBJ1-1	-	CASTIRQAQAFF	TGTGCCAGCACCATTCGACAGGCCCAAGCTTTCTTT
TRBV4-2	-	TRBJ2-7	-	CASSQGDSYEQYF	TGTGCCAGCAGCCAAGGAGACTCCTACGAGCAGTACTTC
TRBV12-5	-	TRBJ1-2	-	CASGQDSTALGYGYTF	TGTGCTAGTGGCCAGGACAGCACCGCATTAGGCTATGGCTACACCTTC
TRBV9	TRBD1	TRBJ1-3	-	CASSVGVTGVSGNTIYF	TGTGCCAGCAGCGTAGGTGTGACAGGGGTTTCGGGAAACACCATATATTTT
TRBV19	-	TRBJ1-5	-	CASRDYNQPQHF	TGTGCCAGTAGGGACTACAATCAGCCCCAGCATTTT
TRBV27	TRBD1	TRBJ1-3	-	CASSRFGDRVSGNTIYF	TGTGCCAGCAGCCGATTCGGGGACAGGGTCTCTGGAAACACCATATATTTT